Reported below is one T cell receptor (beta chain). The V gene lost 0 bases and the J gene lost 4 bases, with 6 bases spanning the gap. CDR1 is SGHRS and CDR2 is YFSETQ in the germline V gene. The CDR3 is 13 residues long. The donors belonged to the roughly 110-subject validation cohort, separate from the roughly 700-subject first cohort. The sample originates from a study of cytomegalovirus exposure and HLA in healthy donors. Study context: A later analysis reported the approximately 120 validation repertoires used the same platform as the approximately 650 first-cohort repertoires.

The method was immunoSEQ multiplex PCR; TCRdb's version includes in-frame clones alone and lacks a portion of them. The sample lists over 120,000 clones, 89% occurring once. Material for sequencing was PBMCs. This receptor was taken from a young woman in good health and CMV-seropositive. The chain is built from TRBV5-1 and TRBJ2-3; D gene unclear. The CDR3 here is CASSLGPADTQYF. CDR3 DNA: TGCGCCAGCAGCTTGGGCCCGGCAGATACGCAGTATTTT.